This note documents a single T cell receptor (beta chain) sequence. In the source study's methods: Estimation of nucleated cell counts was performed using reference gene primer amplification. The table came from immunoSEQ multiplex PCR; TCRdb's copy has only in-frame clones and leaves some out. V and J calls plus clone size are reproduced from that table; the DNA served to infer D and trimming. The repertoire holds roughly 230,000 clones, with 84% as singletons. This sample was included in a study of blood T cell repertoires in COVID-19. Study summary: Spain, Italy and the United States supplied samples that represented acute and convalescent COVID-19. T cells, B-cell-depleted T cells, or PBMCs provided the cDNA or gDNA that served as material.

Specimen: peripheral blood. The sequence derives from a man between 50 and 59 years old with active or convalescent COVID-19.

The CDR3 sequence: CASSSDRLGEQYF. CDR3 bases: TGTGCCAGCAGCTCCGACAGGCTCGGCGAGCAGTACTTC. The V gene is TRBV7-8, the J gene TRBJ2-7; a possible D gene is TRBD1 (6 bases). Trimming left V 4 bases short and J 6 bases short, with 13 bases between. Germline loops: CDR1 SGHVS, CDR2 FQNEAQ. The CDR3 is 13 residues long.